Below are 22 T cell receptor beta chains sequenced from a single sample in a study of T-cell reconstitution after alpha-beta-depleted transplantation in children. During its preparation, the TCRbeta library received unique molecular identifiers. MiXCR, applied by TCRdb to the PCR reads, yields one record per CDR3 protein. The data contain around 400,000 distinct CDR3 sequences, roughly a tenth of them seen just once; the ten biggest clones take up roughly 6%. The specimen comprised PBMCs from the stem cell graft donor, sampled from the stem cell graft. These receptors were taken from a human donor who donated a stem cell graft to a child with acute myeloid leukemia.

The chain joins TRBV20-1 to TRBJ2-5; D may correspond to TRBD1 or TRBD2 (5 bases each). The CDR3 length is 16 residues. Germline CDR1 and CDR2: DFQATT and SNEGSKA (reference sequence). V lost 3 bases and J 1 base, leaving 18 bases between the germline ends. The CDR3 loop is CSARRAGTRIQETQYF. The CDR3 nucleotides read TGCAGTGCTAGGCGGGCAGGGACGAGGATCCAAGAGACCCAGTACTTC.

This clonotype was detected a few times. V and J are TRBV7-3 and TRBJ1-6, with D possibly matching TRBD1 (5 bases). The CDR3 runs 15 residues. Germline V gene sequence: CDR1 SGHTA, CDR2 FQGTGA. Trimming pared 0 bases from V and 7 bases from J, leaving 10 bases between. The CDR3 DNA reads TGTGCCAGCAGCTTAACAGGGGATTTGAATTCACCCCTCCACTTT. Translating it yields CASSLTGDLNSPLHF.

This clonotype has just a few counts. This chain links TRBV20-1 with TRBJ2-3, with 8 positions matching TRBD2. V trimming: 0 bases; J trimming: 0 bases; junction bases outside the gene matches: 5. CDR1 and CDR2 from the germline V gene are DFQATT and SNEGSKA (reference sequence). CDR3 length: 16 residues. CDR3 coding DNA: TGCAGTGCTAGAGATCTTGAGCGGGGGAGCACAGATACGCAGTATTTT. Its protein product is CSARDLERGSTDTQYF.

This clonotype was found a few times. The chain uses TRBV20-1 and TRBJ1-5, with D maybe TRBD1 (5 bases). Trimming stripped 6 bases from V and 7 bases from J, with 19 bases between. The germline CDR1 and CDR2 sequences are DFQATT and SNEGSKA (reference sequence). This CDR3 spans 14 amino acids. CDR3 DNA sequence: TGCAGTGCCTCACCGACAGCCCTGGGCCAGCCCCAGCATTTT. This translates into CSASPTALGQPQHF.

This clonotype was seen repeatedly, ten times or more. The V and J genes are TRBV18 and TRBJ2-2; D unclear. The CDR3 covers 15 residues. Germline CDR1 is KGHSH and CDR2 is LQKENI. The V end was cut by 0 bases, the J end by 1 base, with 6 bases between. The CDR3 DNA reads TGTGCCAGCTCACCACCGAGTAGGAACACCGGGGAGCTGTTTTTT. Amino acid sequence: CASSPPSRNTGELFF.

This clonotype was found a few times. This chain joins TRBV27 and TRBJ1-1; 7 bases agree with TRBD1. The CDR3 contains 16 residues. Germline V gene data show CDR1 as MNHEY and CDR2 as SMNVEV (reference sequence). V shed 4 bases and J 0 bases; nucleotides not matched to a gene: 8. The CDR3 DNA follows: TGTGCCAGCAGTTCGACAGGGTTGGGCGTGAACACTGAAGCTTTCTTT. Translation: CASSSTGLGVNTEAFF.

This clonotype appeared a few times. Germline and junction disagree at one end, which may indicate a read error. This rearrangement joins TRBV6-1 to TRBJ1-6; 7 bases are shared with TRBD1. The CDR3 contains 16 residues. CDR1 is MNHNS, CDR2 SASEGT, per germline. For the CDR3, the DNA is TGTGCCAGCAGAAACAGGGGCGCCATCCATAATTCCCCCCTCCACTTT. This gives the protein CASRNRGAIHNSPLHF.

The rearrangement uses TRBV6-5 and TRBJ2-5; TRBD1 matches 8 bases. The CDR3 is 16 residues long. The V and J ends lost 5 bases and 5 bases, in that order; junction bases with no gene match: 13. Germline values: CDR1 MNHEY, CDR2 SVGAGI. The chain's CDR3 is CASSLTPRTGRETQYF. CDR3 bases: TGTGCCAGCAGTCTGACACCGCGGACAGGGCGGGAGACCCAGTACTTC.

This sequence joins TRBV20-1 and TRBJ1-1, with TRBD1 matching over 10 bases. Germline-derived CDR1 and CDR2 are DFQATT and SNEGSKA (reference sequence). This CDR3 has 13 amino acids. Germline trimming cut 5 bases from V and 1 base from J; bases unmatched to any gene: 1. The CDR3 protein is CSAGTGANTEAFF. DNA for the CDR3: TGCAGTGCTGGGACAGGGGCGAACACTGAAGCTTTCTTT.

The rearrangement uses TRBV7-6 and TRBJ1-5, with D perhaps TRBD1 (6 bases). V was clipped by 4 bases and J by 2 bases, with 9 bases between them. There are 14 residues in the CDR3. Germline assignment: CDR1 SGHVS and CDR2 FNYEAQ. The DNA for the CDR3 is TGTGCCAGCAGCTGGGCAGGGGGCAATCAGCCCCAGCATTTT. Its protein product is CASSWAGGNQPQHF.

This clonotype was detected many times. The rearrangement joins TRBV20-1 to TRBJ2-5; no reliable D call. Germline V gives CDR1 DFQATT, CDR2 SNEGSKA (reference sequence). Deletions cut 6 bases from V and 3 bases from J, with 5 bases between. CDR3 length: 10 amino acids. DNA of the CDR3: TGCAGTGCCCCGAAAGAGACCCAGTACTTC. Encoded protein: CSAPKETQYF.

This chain connects TRBV12-3 or TRBV12-4 to TRBJ2-7; TRBD2 matches 9 bases. J was trimmed by 2 bases and V by 5 bases; bases with no gene match: 13. The CDR3 runs 17 residues. In nucleotides, the CDR3 is TGTGCCAGCAGTCCACGAGGCGGGAGGGAGAGGACCTACGAGCAGTACTTC. Amino acids: CASSPRGGRERTYEQYF.

This clonotype has more than one count but fewer than ten. The chain carries TRBV6-5 and TRBJ2-1; TRBD1 matches 7 bases. The V and J ends lost 2 bases and 0 bases, in that order; junction bases with no gene match: 1. Germline assignment: CDR1 MNHEY and CDR2 SVGAGI. CDR3 length equals 15 residues. CDR3 region: CASSYAGGSYNEQFF. DNA of the CDR3: TGTGCCAGCAGTTACGCAGGGGGCTCCTACAATGAGCAGTTCTTC.

This clonotype occurred many times. This sequence joins TRBV5-1 and TRBJ2-1, with a possible D match to TRBD2 (5 bases). Germline loops: CDR1 SGHRS, CDR2 YFSETQ. The CDR3 runs 15 residues. V lost 5 bases and J lost 0, with 12 bases in between. CDR3 DNA sequence: TGCGCCAGCAGTGGAGCGGAGAGCTCCTACAATGAGCAGTTCTTC. Translated: CASSGAESSYNEQFF. Full variable domain (rest looked up from reference TRBV5-1 and TRBJ2-1): KAGVTQTPRYLIKTRGQQVTLSCSPISGHRSVSWYQQTPGQGLQFLFEYFSETQRNKGNFPGRFSGRQFSNSRSEMNVSTLELGDSALYLCASSGAESSYNEQFFGPGTRLTVL.

The V and J genes are TRBV7-2 and TRBJ1-5; no clear D gene. The CDR3 covers 13 residues. The V gene's germline CDR1 is SGHTA and CDR2 FQGNSA. V was trimmed by 4 bases and J by 0 bases, leaving 4 bases between them. The CDR3 loop reads CASSYYSNQPQHF. The CDR3 DNA sequence: TGTGCCAGCAGCTATTATAGCAATCAGCCCCAGCATTTT.

The CDR3 DNA follows: TGTGCCAGCAGCTGGGGTATAAGCTCCTACAATGAGCAGTTCTTC. Residues: CASSWGISSYNEQFF. The chain links TRBV7-2 to TRBJ2-1; D call uncertain. V gave up 4 bases and J gave up 0 bases, with 10 bases separating them. The CDR3 extends over 15 amino acids. The V gene's germline CDR1 is SGHTA and CDR2 FQGNSA.

The gene calls are TRBV29-1 and TRBJ2-3, with TRBD1 identical over 7 bases. Per the germline V gene, CDR1 is SQVTM and CDR2 is ANQGSEA. CDR3 size: 14 residues. The junction had 9 bases not matched to a gene; V was cut back by 7 bases and J by 2 bases. The CDR3 here is CSGSRGQPTDTQYF. The CDR3 coding sequence is TGCAGCGGGTCCCGGGGACAGCCCACAGATACGCAGTATTTT.

This clonotype has at least ten counts. V gene TRBV7-2 combines with J gene TRBJ2-3, with D possibly being TRBD1 or TRBD2 (5 bases each). Trimming took off 5 bases at V and 0 bases at J, with 12 bases between the two ends. The CDR3 is 15 residues long. From germline, CDR1 is SGHTA and CDR2 FQGNSA. The chain's CDR3 is CASSPRGDSTDTQYF. The CDR3 nucleotides read TGTGCCAGCAGCCCTAGAGGGGACAGCACAGATACGCAGTATTTT.

This clonotype has ten or more counts. The chain employs TRBV11-3 and TRBJ2-7; 13 nucleotides agree with TRBD2. The CDR3 length is 18 residues. V was clipped by 1 base and J by 3 bases; unmatched bases: 9. Germline-derived CDR1 and CDR2 are SGHNT and YENEEA. The CDR3 DNA is TGTGCCAGCAGCTTAGGAGGACTAGCGGGAGAGGTGGGCTACGAGCAGTACTTC. Amino acids: CASSLGGLAGEVGYEQYF.

The chain combines TRBV3-1 with TRBJ2-1; 8 bases line up with TRBD2. Germline V CDR1 and CDR2: LGHDT, YNNKEL (reference sequence). After removal of 0 bases from V and 8 bases from J, the junction contained 6 bases not matched to a gene. The CDR3 length is 15 residues. DNA for the CDR3: TGTGCCAGCAGCCAAGATAGCGGGAATATCGATGAGCAGTTCTTC. As protein: CASSQDSGNIDEQFF.

Many counts were recorded for this clonotype. This chain joins TRBV29-1 and TRBJ2-7; D is possibly TRBD1 or TRBD2 (5 bases each). V lost 8 bases and J lost 0, with 14 bases in between. Germline CDR1 reads SQVTM; CDR2 reads ANQGSEA. The CDR3 totals 13 residues. The CDR3 DNA is TGCAGCATACCCGGGACGAACTCCTACGAGCAGTACTTC. It encodes CSIPGTNSYEQYF.

Ten or more counts support this clonotype. V usage is TRBV20-1 and J usage is TRBJ2-5; TRBD1 or TRBD2 may be the D gene (6 bases each). Looked up from germline, CDR1 is DFQATT and CDR2 is SNEGSKA (reference sequence). The V and J ends lost 3 bases and 0 bases respectively, with 20 bases between them. The CDR3 contains 17 residues. CDR3 nucleotide sequence: TGCAGTGCTAGTTCACCTTTCGGGGGCACCAACCAAGAGACCCAGTACTTC. This encodes CSASSPFGGTNQETQYF.